This T cell receptor beta chain is from a study of CD8+ T cells in alopecia areata. The study, taken as a whole, reports: Across lesional scalp, and particularly alopecia totalis/universalis, clonality surpassed that of normal scalp.

cDNA prepared by RNA extraction and subsequent reverse transcription served as the template for sequencing. Sequencing used immunoSEQ multiplex PCR; TCRdb keeps in-frame clones, though not all of them. The sample contains around 190,000 clones, roughly three fifths of which appear only once. This clone was seen only a few times. Its matching antigen is unknown. The sequence came from a human donor in good health. Sample: CD8+ T cells sorted from blood.

CDR3 region: CASSWVGMNTEAFF. DNA for the CDR3: TGTGCCAGCAGCTGGGTGGGCATGAACACTGAAGCTTTCTTT. V usage is TRBV7-9 and J usage is TRBJ1-1; unclear D gene. V was pared by 4 bases and J by 0 bases, with 9 bases between. The CDR3 sequence is 14 residues long. Germline V gives CDR1 SEHNR, CDR2 FQNEAQ (reference sequence).